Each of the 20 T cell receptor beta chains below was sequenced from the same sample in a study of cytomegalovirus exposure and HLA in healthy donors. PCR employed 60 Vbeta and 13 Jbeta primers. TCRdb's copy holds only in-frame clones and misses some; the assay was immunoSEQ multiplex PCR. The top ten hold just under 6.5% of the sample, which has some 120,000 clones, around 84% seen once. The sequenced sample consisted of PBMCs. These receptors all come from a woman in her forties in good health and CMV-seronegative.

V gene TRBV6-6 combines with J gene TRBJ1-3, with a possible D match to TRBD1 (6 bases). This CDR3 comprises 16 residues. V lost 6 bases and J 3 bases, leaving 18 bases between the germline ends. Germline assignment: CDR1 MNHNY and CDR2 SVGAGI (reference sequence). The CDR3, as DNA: TGTGCCAGCAGGTTACAGGGACGGGCCGGTGGAAACACCATATATTTT. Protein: CASRLQGRAGGNTIYF.

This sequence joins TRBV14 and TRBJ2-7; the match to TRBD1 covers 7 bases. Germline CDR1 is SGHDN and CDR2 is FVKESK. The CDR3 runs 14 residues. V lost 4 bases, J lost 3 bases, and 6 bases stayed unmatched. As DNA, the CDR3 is TGTGCCAGCAGCCTCCGGACAGGAATCTACGAGCAGTACTTC. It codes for CASSLRTGIYEQYF.

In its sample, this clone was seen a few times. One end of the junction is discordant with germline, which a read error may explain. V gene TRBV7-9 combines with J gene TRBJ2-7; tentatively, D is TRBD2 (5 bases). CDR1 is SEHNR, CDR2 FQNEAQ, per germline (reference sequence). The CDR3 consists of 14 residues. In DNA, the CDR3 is TGTTCCAGCAGCTCCGAGGGAATATCCTACGAGCAGTACTTC. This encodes CSSSSEGISYEQYF.

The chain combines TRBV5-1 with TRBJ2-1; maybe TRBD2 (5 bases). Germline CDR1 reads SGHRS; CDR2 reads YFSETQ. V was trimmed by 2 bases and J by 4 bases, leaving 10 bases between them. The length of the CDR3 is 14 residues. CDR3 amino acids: CASSFSGNYNEQFF. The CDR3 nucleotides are TGCGCCAGCAGCTTCAGCGGAAATTACAATGAGCAGTTCTTC.

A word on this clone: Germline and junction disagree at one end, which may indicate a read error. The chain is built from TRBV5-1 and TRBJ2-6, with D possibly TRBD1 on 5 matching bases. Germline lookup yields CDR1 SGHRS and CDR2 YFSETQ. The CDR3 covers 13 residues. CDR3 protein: CASTQAGANGLTF. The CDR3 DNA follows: TGCGCCAGCACCCAGGCTGGGGCCAACGGCCTGACTTTC.

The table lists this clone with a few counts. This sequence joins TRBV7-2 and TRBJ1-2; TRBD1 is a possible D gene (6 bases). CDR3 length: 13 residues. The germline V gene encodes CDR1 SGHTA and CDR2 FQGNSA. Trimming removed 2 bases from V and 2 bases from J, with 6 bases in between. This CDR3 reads CASSLQGNYGYTF. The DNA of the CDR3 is TGTGCCAGCAGCTTACAGGGGAACTATGGCTACACCTTC.

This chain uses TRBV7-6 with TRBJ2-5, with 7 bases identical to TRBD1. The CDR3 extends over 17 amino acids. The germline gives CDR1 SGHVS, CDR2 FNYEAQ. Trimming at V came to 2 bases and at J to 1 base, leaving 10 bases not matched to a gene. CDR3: CASSLISRGPRQETQYF. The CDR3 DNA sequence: TGTGCCAGCAGCTTAATATCGAGGGGGCCGCGCCAAGAGACCCAGTACTTC.

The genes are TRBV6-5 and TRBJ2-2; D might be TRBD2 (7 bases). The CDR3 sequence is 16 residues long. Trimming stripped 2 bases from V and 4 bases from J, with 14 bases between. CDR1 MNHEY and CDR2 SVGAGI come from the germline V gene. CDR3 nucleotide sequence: TGTGCCAGCAGTTACGGGAGGGGGACGGGCACCGGGGAGCTGTTTTTT. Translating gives CASSYGRGTGTGELFF.

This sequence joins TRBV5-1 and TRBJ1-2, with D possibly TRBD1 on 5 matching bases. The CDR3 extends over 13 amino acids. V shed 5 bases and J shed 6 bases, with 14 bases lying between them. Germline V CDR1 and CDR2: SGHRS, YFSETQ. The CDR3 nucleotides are TGCGCCAGCAGGCGTTACCTCAGGGATGGCTACACCTTC. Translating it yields CASRRYLRDGYTF.

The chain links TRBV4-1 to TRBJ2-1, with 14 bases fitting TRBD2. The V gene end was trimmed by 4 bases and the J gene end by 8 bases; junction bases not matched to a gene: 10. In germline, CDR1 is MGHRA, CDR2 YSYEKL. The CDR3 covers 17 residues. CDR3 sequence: CASSPYRLAGGQDEQFF. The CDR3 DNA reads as TGCGCCAGCAGCCCCTACCGACTAGCGGGAGGGCAAGATGAGCAGTTCTTC.

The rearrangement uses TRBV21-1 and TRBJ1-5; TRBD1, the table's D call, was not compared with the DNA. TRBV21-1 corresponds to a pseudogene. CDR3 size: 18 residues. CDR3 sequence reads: CASSNGFCANRGDQPQHF. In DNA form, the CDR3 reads TGTGCCAGCAGCAACGGTTTTTGCGCCAACAGGGGGGATCAGCCCCAGCATTTT.

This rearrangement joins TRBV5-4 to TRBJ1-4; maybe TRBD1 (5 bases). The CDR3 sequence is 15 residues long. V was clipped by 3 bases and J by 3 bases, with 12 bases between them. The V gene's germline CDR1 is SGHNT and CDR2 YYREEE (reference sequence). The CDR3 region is CASSWGGQANEKLFF. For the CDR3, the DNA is TGTGCCAGCAGCTGGGGGGGTCAGGCTAATGAAAAACTGTTTTTT. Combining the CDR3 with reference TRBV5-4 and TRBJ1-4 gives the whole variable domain ETGVTQSPTHLIKTRGQQVTLRCSSQSGHNTVSWYQQALGQGPQFIFQYYREEENGRGNFPPRFSGLQFPNYSSELNVNALELDDSALYLCASSWGGQANEKLFFGSGTQLSVL.

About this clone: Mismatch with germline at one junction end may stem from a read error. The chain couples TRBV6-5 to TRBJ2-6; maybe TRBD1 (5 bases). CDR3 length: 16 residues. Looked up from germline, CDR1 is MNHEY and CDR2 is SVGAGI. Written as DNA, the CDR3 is TGTGCCAGCAGTTATCTTCCGGTTTCTGGGGCCAACGGCCTGACTTTC. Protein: CASSYLPVSGANGLTF.

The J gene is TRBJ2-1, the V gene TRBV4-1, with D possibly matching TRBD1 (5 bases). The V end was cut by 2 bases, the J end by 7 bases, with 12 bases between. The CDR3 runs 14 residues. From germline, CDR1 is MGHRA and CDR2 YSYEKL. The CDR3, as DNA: TGCGCCAGCAGCCAAAAATTGACAGCTAATGAGCAGTTCTTC. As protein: CASSQKLTANEQFF.

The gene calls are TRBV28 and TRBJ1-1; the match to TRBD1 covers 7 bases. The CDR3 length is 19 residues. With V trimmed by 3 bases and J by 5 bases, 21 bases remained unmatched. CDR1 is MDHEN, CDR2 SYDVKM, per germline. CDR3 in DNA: TGTGCCAGCAGTTTCTCTTTGTTCCATAGACAGGGAGTCAAAACTGAAGCTTTCTTT. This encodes CASSFSLFHRQGVKTEAFF.

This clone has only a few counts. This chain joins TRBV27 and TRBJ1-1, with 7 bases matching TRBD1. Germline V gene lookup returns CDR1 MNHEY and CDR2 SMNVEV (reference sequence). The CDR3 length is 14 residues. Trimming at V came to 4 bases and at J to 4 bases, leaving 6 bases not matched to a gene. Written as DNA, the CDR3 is TGTGCCAGCAGTTGGACGCGACAGGGCACTGAAGCTTTCTTT. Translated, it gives CASSWTRQGTEAFF.

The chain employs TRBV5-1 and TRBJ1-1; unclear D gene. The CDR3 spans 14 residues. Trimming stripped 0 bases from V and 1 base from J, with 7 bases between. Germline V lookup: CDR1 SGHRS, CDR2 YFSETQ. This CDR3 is CASSLVPGNTEAFF. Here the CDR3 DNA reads TGCGCCAGCAGCTTGGTCCCGGGGAACACTGAAGCTTTCTTT.

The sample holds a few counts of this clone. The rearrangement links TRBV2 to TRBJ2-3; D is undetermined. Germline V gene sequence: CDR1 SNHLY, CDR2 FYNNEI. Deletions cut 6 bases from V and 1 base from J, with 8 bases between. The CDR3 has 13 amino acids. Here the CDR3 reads CASRSSGTDTQYF. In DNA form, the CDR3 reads TGTGCCAGCAGATCCTCGGGCACAGATACGCAGTATTTT. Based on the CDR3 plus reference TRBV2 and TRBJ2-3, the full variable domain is EPEVTQTPSHQVTQMGQEVILRCVPISNHLYFYWYRQILGQKVEFLVSFYNNEISEKSEIFDDQFSVERPDGSNFTLKIRSTKLEDSAMYFCASRSSGTDTQYFGPGTRLTVL.

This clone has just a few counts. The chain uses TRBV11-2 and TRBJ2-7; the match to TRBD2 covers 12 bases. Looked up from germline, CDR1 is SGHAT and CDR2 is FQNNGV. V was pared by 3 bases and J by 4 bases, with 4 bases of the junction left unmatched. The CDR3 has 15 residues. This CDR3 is CASSLTSGRTYEQYF. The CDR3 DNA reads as TGTGCCAGCAGCTTGACTAGCGGGAGAACTTACGAGCAGTACTTC. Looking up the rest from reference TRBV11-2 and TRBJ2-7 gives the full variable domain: EAGVAQSPRYKIIEKRQSVAFWCNPISGHATLYWYQQILGQGPKLLIQFQNNGVVDDSQLPKDRFSAERLKGVDSTLKIQPAKLEDSAVYLCASSLTSGRTYEQYFGPGTRLTVT.

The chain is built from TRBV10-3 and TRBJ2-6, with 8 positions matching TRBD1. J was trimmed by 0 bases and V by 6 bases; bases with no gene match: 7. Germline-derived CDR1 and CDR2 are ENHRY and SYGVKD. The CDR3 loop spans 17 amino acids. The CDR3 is CAISRGQGNSGANVLTF. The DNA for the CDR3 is TGTGCCATCAGCCGAGGACAGGGAAACTCTGGGGCCAACGTCCTGACTTTC.